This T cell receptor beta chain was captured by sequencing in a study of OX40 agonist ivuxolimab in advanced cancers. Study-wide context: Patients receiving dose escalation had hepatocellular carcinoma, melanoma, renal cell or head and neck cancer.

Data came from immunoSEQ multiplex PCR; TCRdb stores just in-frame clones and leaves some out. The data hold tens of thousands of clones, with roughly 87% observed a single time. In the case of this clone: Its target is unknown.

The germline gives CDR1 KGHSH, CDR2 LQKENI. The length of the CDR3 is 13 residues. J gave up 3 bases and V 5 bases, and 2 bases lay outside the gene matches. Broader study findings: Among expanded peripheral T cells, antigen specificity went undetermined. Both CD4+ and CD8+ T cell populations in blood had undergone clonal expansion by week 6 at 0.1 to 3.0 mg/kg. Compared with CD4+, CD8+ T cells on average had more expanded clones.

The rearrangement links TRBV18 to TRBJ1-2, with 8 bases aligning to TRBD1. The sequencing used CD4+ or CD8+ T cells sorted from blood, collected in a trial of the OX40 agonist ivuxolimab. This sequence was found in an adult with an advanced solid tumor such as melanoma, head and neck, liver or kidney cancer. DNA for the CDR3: TGTGCCAGCTCAAAGGACAGGGACTATGGCTACACCTTC. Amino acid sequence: CASSKDRDYGYTF.